Below, 9 T cell receptor beta chains from the same sample are listed, as sequenced in a study of cytomegalovirus exposure and HLA in healthy donors. PCR involved 60 Vbeta and 13 Jbeta primers. Libraries were prepared by immunoSEQ multiplex PCR; TCRdb keeps only in-frame clonotypes and omits some of them. The table records 150,000 to 200,000 clones, about four fifths of them present only once. The source material was PBMCs. These receptor sequences come from a woman in her 30s in good health and CMV-seropositive.

V and J are TRBV9 and TRBJ2-1; 9 nucleotides match TRBD1. The CDR3 covers 20 residues. In germline, CDR1 is SGDLS, CDR2 YYNGEE. J gave up 4 bases and V 3 bases, and 20 bases lay outside the gene matches. CDR3 DNA: TGTGCCAGCAGCGAGTCGACAGGGGGAAGCGTCCGCACCTTGTACAATGAGCAGTTCTTC. Protein: CASSESTGGSVRTLYNEQFF. The entire variable domain, with the rest obtained from reference TRBV9 and TRBJ2-1, is as follows: DSGVTQTPKHLITATGQRVTLRCSPRSGDLSVYWYQQSLDQGLQFLIQYYNGEERAKGNILERFSAQQFPDLHSELNLSSLELGDSALYFCASSESTGGSVRTLYNEQFFGPGTRLTVL.

The chain carries TRBV28 and TRBJ2-7; D remains unclear. Between the trimmed V and J ends, which lost 10 bases and 0 bases, there was a span of 13 bases. Per germline, CDR1 MDHEN and CDR2 SYDVKM. The length of the CDR3 is 13 residues. CDR3 DNA: TGTGCCACCATGTACCGGAGCTCCTACGAGCAGTACTTC. Its protein product is CATMYRSSYEQYF.

The chain employs TRBV29-1 and TRBJ1-2; D gene uncertain. V lost 3 bases to trimming and J lost 1 base, with 3 bases between them. The CDR3 extends over 11 amino acids. In germline, CDR1 is SQVTM, CDR2 ANQGSEA. The CDR3 protein is CSVDNNYGYTF. Written as DNA, the CDR3 is TGCAGCGTTGACAATAACTATGGCTACACCTTC.

In its sample, this clone was seen a few times. The genes are TRBV5-1 and TRBJ2-1, with 9 positions matching TRBD2. Unmatched junction bases numbered 7, after V lost 4 bases and J lost 5 bases. This CDR3 is 15 amino acids long. From germline, CDR1 is SGHRS and CDR2 YFSETQ. CDR3 nucleotides: TGCGCCAGCAGCAAAGGACTAGCGTCCAACAATGAGCAGTTCTTC. This translates into CASSKGLASNNEQFF.

This clone was seen only once. At one of its ends the junction is not consistent with the germline gene, which may arise from a read error. The V and J genes are TRBV7-9 and TRBJ1-2, with 7 bases identical to TRBD1. CDR1 is SEHNR and CDR2 is FQNEAQ in the germline V gene (reference sequence). The CDR3 is 15 amino acids. For the CDR3, the DNA is TGTTCCAGCAGCTTAGTAGGGGGCTATAACTATGGCTACACCTTC. It encodes CSSSLVGGYNYGYTF.

The CDR3 nucleotides are TGTGCCAGCAGTTTCTCCCGGGGTAGCTCCTACGAGCAGTACTTC. Translated, it gives CASSFSRGSSYEQYF. V usage is TRBV6-5 and J usage is TRBJ2-7; D is possibly TRBD2 (5 bases). Germline V gives CDR1 MNHEY, CDR2 SVGAGI. This CDR3 region has 15 residues. Trimming removed 4 bases from V and 0 bases from J, with 13 bases in between.

J is TRBJ2-3 and V is TRBV7-9; TRBD1 might be the D (6 bases). This CDR3 has 12 residues. Germline CDR1 is SEHNR and CDR2 is FQNEAQ (reference sequence). V dropped 3 bases and J dropped 13 bases, with 14 bases sitting between them. The CDR3 spells CASSFTTGMEYF. The CDR3 region has the DNA TGTGCCAGCAGCTTCACGACAGGAATGGAGTATTTT.

Points on this clone: Germline and junction disagree at one end, which may indicate a read error. The chain carries TRBV10-3 and TRBJ1-5, with D unclear. In germline, CDR1 is ENHRY, CDR2 SYGVKD. The CDR3 runs 15 residues. Here the CDR3 DNA reads TGTGCCATAAGTGAACGGAGTTCCAGCAATCAGCCCCAGCATTTT. It yields the protein CAISERSSSNQPQHF.

The V gene is TRBV13, the J gene TRBJ1-5; no clear D. Germline CDR1 and CDR2: PRHDT and FYEKMQ (reference sequence). V was trimmed by 5 bases and J by 3 bases, leaving 8 bases between them. The CDR3 is 13 residues long. CDR3 bases: TGTGCCAGCAGCCAAAACTTCAATCAGCCCCAGCATTTT. It is translated as CASSQNFNQPQHF.